The 29 T cell receptor beta chains below come from one sample, sequenced in a study of cytomegalovirus exposure and HLA in healthy donors. Researchers ran the PCR with 60 Vbeta and 13 Jbeta primers. Using immunoSEQ multiplex PCR, the repertoire was profiled, and TCRdb retains in-frame clones only, with some absent. This sample yields 100,000 to 120,000 clones, of which around 79% are seen a single time; roughly 1.2% belongs to the top ten. Input material: PBMCs. These receptors all come from a woman in her thirties in good health and CMV-seronegative.

The chain combines TRBV7-9 with TRBJ1-1, with 10 positions matching TRBD1. CDR3 length: 15 residues. Germline V gives CDR1 SEHNR, CDR2 FQNEAQ (reference sequence). V lost 5 bases and J lost 0; bases outside the gene matches: 3. CDR3 DNA sequence: TGTGCCAGCAGCCACGGACAGGGGGTGAACACTGAAGCTTTCTTT. Translating it yields CASSHGQGVNTEAFF.

The CDR3 is CASSDALDNEQFF. The CDR3 DNA reads TGTGCCAGCAGTGACGCACTGGACAATGAGCAGTTCTTC. The rearrangement links TRBV2 to TRBJ2-1; D not certain. Looked up from germline, CDR1 is SNHLY and CDR2 is FYNNEI. Trimming took 3 bases from V and 5 from J, leaving 8 bases between them. The CDR3 consists of 13 residues. The full variable domain, completed using reference TRBV2 and TRBJ2-1, is EPEVTQTPSHQVTQMGQEVILRCVPISNHLYFYWYRQILGQKVEFLVSFYNNEISEKSEIFDDQFSVERPDGSNFTLKIRSTKLEDSAMYFCASSDALDNEQFFGPGTRLTVL.

This rearrangement joins TRBV27 to TRBJ2-1; a weak D match, TRBD2 (6 bases). This CDR3 is built from 14 residues. Germline V lookup: CDR1 MNHEY, CDR2 SMNVEV (reference sequence). Trimming took off 8 bases at V and 0 bases at J, with 11 bases between the two ends. The CDR3 DNA reads TGTGCCAGCGTGGCGGGGAGCTCCTACAATGAGCAGTTCTTC. Protein sequence: CASVAGSSYNEQFF.

The rearrangement uses TRBV5-1 and TRBJ2-7; D perhaps matches TRBD2 (6 bases). V was trimmed by 0 bases and J by 3 bases, leaving 16 bases between them. Germline CDR1 is SGHRS and CDR2 is YFSETQ. CDR3 length: 16 residues. The CDR3 DNA is TGCGCCAGCAGCTTGGCCGCAGGGACTGGAAACTACGAGCAGTACTTC. Its protein is CASSLAAGTGNYEQYF.

V usage is TRBV2 and J usage is TRBJ2-7; TRBD2 agrees at 9 bases. The ends lost 3 bases at V and 11 bases at J; junction bases unmatched: 8. This CDR3 is built from 13 residues. Germline values: CDR1 SNHLY, CDR2 FYNNEI. The CDR3 loop is CASSDLAGTAKYF. DNA of the CDR3: TGTGCCAGCAGTGATCTAGCGGGAACCGCGAAGTACTTC.

V and J are TRBV29-1 and TRBJ1-1; 7 positions agree with TRBD1. Trimming took 6 bases from V and 4 from J; bases not matched to a gene: 8. CDR1 and CDR2 from the germline V gene are SQVTM and ANQGSEA. The CDR3 runs to 13 residues. CDR3 sequence (DNA): TGCAGCGTACAAGGGGGCACGGGCACTGAAGCTTTCTTT. It specifies CSVQGGTGTEAFF.

J is TRBJ2-7 and V is TRBV9, with 12 bases fitting TRBD2. CDR3 length: 16 amino acids. The germline CDR1 and CDR2 sequences are SGDLS and YYNGEE. With 3 bases clipped from V and 4 bases from J, the junction kept 8 bases outside the gene matches. This chain's CDR3 is CASSAEGTSGLYEQYF. The CDR3, as DNA: TGTGCCAGCAGCGCTGAAGGGACTAGCGGGTTGTACGAGCAGTACTTC.

This chain joins TRBV30 and TRBJ2-7; D not resolved. The germline gives CDR1 GTSNPN, CDR2 SVGIG (reference sequence). V shed 1 base and J shed 2 bases, with 12 bases lying between them. The CDR3 extends over 14 amino acids. The CDR3 sequence: CAWSEATFPYEQYF. CDR3 coding DNA: TGTGCCTGGAGTGAAGCGACGTTCCCCTACGAGCAGTACTTC.

This sequence joins TRBV4-3 and TRBJ1-3; D is uncertain. The CDR3 contains 15 residues. The V and J ends lost 2 bases and 0 bases respectively, with 8 bases between them. Germline loops: CDR1 LGHNA, CDR2 YSLEER. Here the CDR3 DNA reads TGCGCCAGCAGCCAAACATGGAGCTCTGGAAACACCATATATTTT. This gives the protein CASSQTWSSGNTIYF.

V gene TRBV9 combines with J gene TRBJ1-3, with D possibly matching TRBD1 (6 bases). Germline values: CDR1 SGDLS, CDR2 YYNGEE. This CDR3 contains 14 residues. Trimming left V 0 bases short and J 8 bases short, with 12 bases between. CDR3 residues: CASSVAQGMDTIYF. CDR3 bases: TGTGCCAGCAGCGTAGCACAGGGTATGGACACCATATATTTT.

This clone was observed a handful of times. The rearrangement joins TRBV7-9 to TRBJ2-6; 8 nucleotides agree with TRBD1. The ends lost 2 bases at V and 0 bases at J; junction bases unmatched: 9. The germline V gene encodes CDR1 SEHNR and CDR2 FQNEAQ (reference sequence). The CDR3 has 19 residues. This CDR3 reads CASSLSRQGTPSGANVLTF. The CDR3 coding sequence is TGTGCCAGCAGCTTAAGCCGACAGGGGACCCCCTCTGGGGCCAACGTCCTGACTTTC.

The chain carries TRBV29-1 and TRBJ2-7; 9 bases are shared with TRBD1. Germline CDR1 reads SQVTM; CDR2 reads ANQGSEA. V was clipped by 4 bases and J by 4 bases; unmatched bases: 8. This CDR3 region has 14 residues. The CDR3 region has the DNA TGCAGCGTTGCCCGGATTGGACAGGGGTACGAGCAGTACTTC. This codes for CSVARIGQGYEQYF.

This clone was picked up a small number of times. This chain links TRBV19 with TRBJ1-5; unclear D gene. The CDR3 loop spans 14 amino acids. Per the germline V gene, CDR1 is LNHDA and CDR2 is SQIVND (reference sequence). With 5 bases removed from V and 6 bases from J, the gap between germline ends came to 14 bases. In DNA form, the CDR3 reads TGTGCCAGTAGTGTCTTCGGGGAACTTCAGCCCCAGCATTTT. It translates to CASSVFGELQPQHF. Drawing the rest from reference TRBV19 and TRBJ1-5, the complete variable domain is DGGITQSPKYLFRKEGQNVTLSCEQNLNHDAMYWYRQDPGQGLRLIYYSQIVNDFQKGDIAEGYSVSREKKESFPLTVTSAQKNPTAFYLCASSVFGELQPQHFGDGTRLSIL.

This rearrangement joins TRBV7-2 to TRBJ2-7; TRBD1 is a possible D gene (5 bases). Trimming pared 6 bases from V and 7 bases from J, leaving 16 bases between. Germline V lookup: CDR1 SGHTA, CDR2 FQGNSA. The CDR3 is made up of 13 amino acids. CDR3 in amino acids: CASRQVGKLEQYF. The CDR3, as DNA: TGTGCCAGCAGACAGGTGGGGAAACTTGAGCAGTACTTC.

The chain couples TRBV30 to TRBJ2-7, with 13 bases matching TRBD2. The CDR3 has 13 amino acids. Losses at the gene ends were 3 bases for V and 10 bases for J; bases not matched to a gene: 6. In germline, CDR1 is GTSNPN, CDR2 SVGIG (reference sequence). Written as DNA, the CDR3 is TGTGCCTGGAGCGAACTAGCGGGAGGGGCCCAGTACTTC. Translation: CAWSELAGGAQYF. Based on the CDR3 plus reference TRBV30 and TRBJ2-7, the full variable domain is SQTIHQWPATLVQPVGSPLSLECTVEGTSNPNLYWYRQAAGRGLQLLFYSVGIGQISSEVPQNLSASRPQDRQFILSSKKLLLSDSGFYLCAWSELAGGAQYFGPGTRLTVT.

V and J are TRBV9 and TRBJ1-2; 7 positions agree with TRBD1. The germline V gene encodes CDR1 SGDLS and CDR2 YYNGEE. J gave up 5 bases and V 3 bases, and 10 bases lay outside the gene matches. The CDR3 is 15 amino acids. CDR3 protein: CASSAGQTSAYGYTF. In nucleotides, the CDR3 is TGTGCCAGCAGCGCGGGACAGACATCAGCATATGGCTACACCTTC.

The chain employs TRBV29-1 and TRBJ1-2, with a possible D match to TRBD1 (6 bases). V dropped 5 bases and J dropped 4 bases, with 23 bases sitting between them. The germline gives CDR1 SQVTM, CDR2 ANQGSEA. The CDR3 totals 16 residues. CDR3 in amino acids: CSVSTGGSRRGYGYTF. DNA for the CDR3: TGCAGCGTTTCGACAGGTGGGAGTCGACGGGGCTATGGCTACACCTTC.

The sample holds a few counts of this clone. V usage is TRBV7-8 and J usage is TRBJ1-4; D is unresolved. The CDR3 contains 17 residues. CDR1 is SGHVS and CDR2 is FQNEAQ in the germline V gene. V gave up 4 bases and J gave up 0 bases, with 15 bases separating them. As DNA, the CDR3 is TGTGCCAGCAGCTCCCTAGCTAAGCTTGCAACTAATGAAAAACTGTTTTTT. Protein: CASSSLAKLATNEKLFF. The complete variable domain, with remaining parts taken from reference TRBV7-8 and TRBJ1-4, reads GAGVSQSPRYKVAKRGQDVALRCDPISGHVSLFWYQQALGQGPEFLTYFQNEAQLDKSGLPSDRFFAERPEGSVSTLKIQRTQQEDSAVYLCASSSLAKLATNEKLFFGSGTQLSVL.

The chain carries TRBV19 and TRBJ1-1; D ambiguous. This CDR3 comprises 13 residues. Trimming pared 6 bases from V and 0 bases from J, leaving 8 bases between. CDR1 LNHDA and CDR2 SQIVND come from the germline V gene (reference sequence). The CDR3 region has the DNA TGTGCCAGTAGCCTCGGGTTGAACACTGAAGCTTTCTTT. This gives the protein CASSLGLNTEAFF.

The CDR3 spells CASRWGQNGPYEQYF. The DNA for the CDR3 is TGTGCCAGCAGGTGGGGACAGAACGGTCCTTACGAGCAGTACTTC. This sequence joins TRBV6-5 and TRBJ2-7; 7 nucleotides agree with TRBD1. Per germline, CDR1 MNHEY and CDR2 SVGAGI. V lost 6 bases and J lost 4; bases outside the gene matches: 12. The CDR3 sequence is 15 residues long.

This chain uses TRBV28 with TRBJ1-2; TRBD1 aligns across 9 bases. From germline, CDR1 is MDHEN and CDR2 SYDVKM. CDR3 size: 15 residues. V shed 3 bases, J shed 3 bases, and the junction held 5 bases outside the gene matches. The CDR3 protein is CASSFPRTGDYGYTF. CDR3 bases: TGTGCCAGCAGTTTCCCCCGGACAGGGGACTATGGCTACACCTTC.

The chain recombines TRBV7-8 with TRBJ1-2; 9 nucleotides align to TRBD1. The CDR3 runs 15 residues. The V segment lost 4 bases and the J segment 7 bases; nucleotides outside the gene matches: 10. CDR1 SGHVS and CDR2 FQNEAQ come from the germline V gene. The CDR3 bases are TGTGCCAGCAGCTCCGGGACAGGGATTCTCTCTGGCTACACCTTC. Translation gives CASSSGTGILSGYTF.

The rearrangement joins TRBV28 to TRBJ2-3, with a weak D call TRBD2 (5 bases). The CDR3 has 14 amino acids. In germline, CDR1 is MDHEN, CDR2 SYDVKM. The V end was cut by 6 bases, the J end by 5 bases, with 15 bases between. The CDR3 reads CASSLAHAEDTQYF. CDR3 coding DNA: TGTGCCAGCAGCCTAGCACACGCTGAAGATACGCAGTATTTT.

V usage is TRBV4-1 and J usage is TRBJ2-3; 9 bases align to TRBD2. The CDR3 consists of 15 residues. The J segment lost 0 bases and the V segment lost 4 bases, leaving 2 bases of the junction unmatched. Per germline, CDR1 MGHRA and CDR2 YSYEKL. Here the CDR3 reads CASSLSGGSTDTQYF. The CDR3 DNA follows: TGCGCCAGCAGCCTGAGCGGGGGGAGCACAGATACGCAGTATTTT.

V usage is TRBV2 and J usage is TRBJ1-2, with D perhaps TRBD1 (5 bases). V lost 3 bases, J lost 3 bases, and 8 bases lay in between. Germline V gene lookup returns CDR1 SNHLY and CDR2 FYNNEI. This CDR3 comprises 13 residues. CDR3 sequence reads: CASSDGRDYGYTF. The CDR3 nucleotides read TGTGCCAGCAGTGACGGCAGGGACTATGGCTACACCTTC. The variable domain in full, completed from reference TRBV2 and TRBJ1-2, reads EPEVTQTPSHQVTQMGQEVILRCVPISNHLYFYWYRQILGQKVEFLVSFYNNEISEKSEIFDDQFSVERPDGSNFTLKIRSTKLEDSAMYFCASSDGRDYGYTFGSGTRLTVV.

The chain uses TRBV29-1 and TRBJ2-5, with TRBD1 identical over 7 bases. CDR1 and CDR2 from the germline V gene are SQVTM and ANQGSEA. Unmatched junction bases numbered 6, after V lost 3 bases and J lost 5 bases. The CDR3 is 13 amino acids. DNA of the CDR3: TGCAGCGTTGAGGCAGGGGGTTATGAGACCCAGTACTTC. As protein: CSVEAGGYETQYF.

This chain uses TRBV30 with TRBJ1-2; D is perhaps TRBD1 (5 bases). V lost 0 bases and J lost 5, with 13 bases in between. The CDR3 length is 14 residues. In germline, CDR1 is GTSNPN, CDR2 SVGIG (reference sequence). The CDR3 region is CAWSVRGVGYGYTF. The CDR3 nucleotides are TGTGCCTGGAGTGTAAGGGGCGTCGGGTATGGCTACACCTTC.

This chain connects TRBV7-2 to TRBJ2-5, with TRBD2 matching 7 bases. The CDR3 totals 19 residues. Germline assignment: CDR1 SGHTA and CDR2 FQGNSA. Germline trimming cut 0 bases from V and 2 bases from J; bases unmatched to any gene: 15. CDR3 DNA sequence: TGTGCCAGCAGCTTAGCCTCCGGGTGGGAGGGCCGGTATCAAGAGACCCAGTACTTC. Translation gives CASSLASGWEGRYQETQYF.

This clone was observed a few times. This chain joins TRBV7-9 and TRBJ1-1; maybe TRBD1 (6 bases). CDR1 SEHNR and CDR2 FQNEAQ come from the germline V gene (reference sequence). The CDR3 has 13 amino acids. The germline V and J ends were trimmed by 6 bases and 2 bases, with 10 bases remaining between them. For the CDR3, the DNA is TGTGCCAGCAGTCCACAGGGAAACACTGAAGCTTTCTTT. This gives the protein CASSPQGNTEAFF.